Below, one T cell receptor beta chain is given with its context. This sample is drawn from a study of blood T cell repertoires in COVID-19. About the study: Specimens from acute and convalescent COVID-19 originated in the United States, Italy and Spain. PBMCs, B-cell-depleted T cells, or T cells were the source of the cDNA or gDNA that made up the material.

Original processing methods: The assay estimated nucleated cells by amplifying reference gene primers. Clones were sequenced by immunoSEQ multiplex PCR, and TCRdb holds only the in-frame ones, with some missing. V and J calls and clone size are copied from that table; D and trimming were computed from the DNA. This table holds more than 85,000 clones, approximately 91% found once. The CDR3 has 16 residues. The V and J ends lost 5 bases and 0 bases, in that order; junction bases with no gene match: 6. The germline V gene has CDR1 SEHNR and CDR2 FQNEAQ (reference sequence). The sequenced sample was peripheral blood. The chain has TRBV7-9 and TRBJ2-7, with TRBD2 identical over 11 bases. The TCR comes from a man in his sixties with acute or convalescent COVID-19. CDR3 protein: CASSTVTSGSSYEQYF. Written as DNA, the CDR3 is TGTGCCAGCAGCACCGTTACTAGCGGGAGCTCCTACGAGCAGTACTTC. Filled out from reference TRBV7-9 and TRBJ2-7, the complete variable domain reads DTGVSQNPRHKITKRGQNVTFRCDPISEHNRLYWYRQTLGQGPEFLTYFQNEAQLEKSRLLSDRFSAERPKGSFSTLEIQRTEQGDSAMYLCASSTVTSGSSYEQYFGPGTRLTVT.